A single sample is the source of the 7 T cell receptor beta chains below, sequenced in a study of regulatory T cells in long-lasting Graves disease. This sample's time point: newly diagnosed GD, antithyroid drugs for less than 3 months. RNA isolated from PBMCs was used to make the TCR library. With iRepertoire HTBI primers and Arm-PCR of CDR3 regions, TCR beta libraries were built. Each CDR3 protein gets one entry after TCRdb re-called the multiplex PCR reads with MiXCR. The sample carries about 540,000 distinct CDR3 sequences, roughly 14% recorded once. This sample also belongs to another study, concerning T cells in Graves' hyperthyroidism and ophthalmopathy.

Sequenced here: peripheral blood mononuclear cells (PBMCs), sampled at new diagnosis, from a patient treated with antithyroid drugs. The receptors were gathered from a man younger than 40 with Graves disease.

With regard to this clonotype: It may be a read error: a sequence one base away is much more abundant. The V call is TRBV7-9, the J call TRBJ1-5; TRBD1 is a possible D gene (6 bases). The length of the CDR3 is 15 residues. CDR1 and CDR2 (germline): SEHNR, FQNEAQ (reference sequence). The CDR3 nucleotides read TGTGCCGGCAGCTTAGGTGCAGGGGTCGGTCAGCCCCAGCATTTT. Its translation is CAGSLGAGVGQPQHF.

A note on this clonotype: An end of the junction differs from the germline gene, which may be a read error. The gene calls are TRBV5-1 and TRBJ2-5; D might be TRBD2 (6 bases). CDR1 SGHRS and CDR2 YFSETQ come from the germline V gene. The CDR3 totals 12 residues. CDR3 DNA sequence: TGTGCCTCGGGAGCAGGATGGGAGACCCAGTACTTC. This sequence encodes CASGAGWETQYF.

The gene calls are TRBV27 and TRBJ2-7; D not resolved. Germline CDR1 is MNHEY and CDR2 is SMNVEV (reference sequence). V was shortened by 5 bases and J by 7 bases, with 9 bases between the two germline ends. The CDR3 is made up of 11 amino acids. The CDR3 DNA sequence: TGTGCCAGCAGTAACCCTCCGGAGCAGTACTTC. Encoded protein: CASSNPPEQYF.

This clonotype was recorded at least ten times. The chain uses TRBV7-2 and TRBJ2-5, with a tentative D call TRBD2 (7 bases). Looked up from germline, CDR1 is SGHTA and CDR2 is FQGNSA. The CDR3 covers 16 residues. The V and J ends lost 5 bases and 3 bases respectively, with 19 bases between them. The CDR3 sequence is CASSLLEGEGEETQYF. CDR3 nucleotides: TGTGCCAGCAGCCTATTAGAGGGGGAGGGTGAAGAGACCCAGTACTTC.

The chain recombines TRBV7-9 with TRBJ2-7, with a possible D match to TRBD2 (5 bases). V shed 1 base and J shed 3 bases, with 13 bases lying between them. The CDR3 contains 15 residues. CDR1 is SEHNR and CDR2 is FQNEAQ in the germline V gene (reference sequence). The CDR3 spells CASSLGTAGYYEQYF. CDR3 DNA: TGTGCCAGCAGCTTAGGGACTGCGGGTTACTACGAGCAGTACTTC.

V usage is TRBV27 and J usage is TRBJ1-6, with D uncertain. The CDR3 contains 15 residues. Germline V gene sequence: CDR1 MNHEY, CDR2 SMNVEV (reference sequence). Between the trimmed V and J ends, which lost 4 bases and 0 bases, there was a span of 7 bases. CDR3 sequence: CASSYWSSYNSPLHF. DNA for the CDR3: TGTGCCAGCAGTTATTGGAGCTCCTATAATTCACCCCTCCACTTT.

This clonotype was seen a handful of times. The V gene is TRBV11-1, the J gene TRBJ2-1; no reliable D call. V was pared by 6 bases and J by 1 base, with 16 bases between. CDR3 length: 16 amino acids. CDR1 is SGHAT, CDR2 FQDESV, per germline (reference sequence). This CDR3 is CASSQGEVRSYNEQFF. The CDR3 nucleotides read TGTGCCAGCAGTCAAGGCGAAGTTAGGTCCTACAATGAGCAGTTCTTC.